This is a list of T cell receptor beta chains from one sample in a study of blood T cell repertoires in COVID-19. The repertoire was sequenced with immunoSEQ multiplex PCR; TCRdb's copy has only in-frame clones and lacks some. The data show roughly 190,000 clones, with about four fifths seen just once and 3.2% held by the top ten. Input material: PBMCs or T cells enriched from blood (not recorded which). The receptors derive from a woman younger than 45 who had recovered from COVID-19. CDR3s leave out the opening cysteine and the closing phenylalanine or tryptophan. Only part of the rows carry a size: once, few, many, or a class if the clone is expanded.

clone size	V gene	J gene	CDR3 protein
NA	TRBV2	TRBJ1-1	ASRDRKNTEAF
NA	TRBV28	TRBJ1-5	ASSRQGGRSNQPQH
once	TRBV10-1	TRBJ2-7	ASSVTLAGVYEQY
NA	TRBV9	TRBJ2-2	ASNVGDRTLRTGELF
NA	TRBV29-1	TRBJ1-4	SVLTTNEKLF
once	TRBV11-1	TRBJ2-3	ASSSDSYTDTQY
NA	TRBV7-9	TRBJ1-2	ASSFNQGDYGYT
NA	TRBV5-5	TRBJ1-4	ASSPRQGQGEKLF
NA	TRBV6-2/TRBV6-3	TRBJ1-1	ASSYSQGEAF
NA	TRBV27	TRBJ1-1	ASSLSPRGTEAF
NA	TRBV27	TRBJ2-7	ASSLSVAYEQY
NA	TRBV4-1	TRBJ2-5	ASSQPAGRGPQETQY
NA	TRBV19	TRBJ1-1	ASRFDRVGTEAF
NA	TRBV6-5	TRBJ2-1	ASTSAGAKNNEQF
NA	TRBV23-1	TRBJ2-2	ASLRRTGKERGRGVGELF
NA	TRBV5-6	TRBJ2-2	ASSLAGLRENTGELF
once	TRBV6-5	TRBJ1-1	TAGFGPEAF
NA	TRBV11-2	TRBJ1-1	ASSREFMNTEAF
NA	TRBV11-2	TRBJ2-1	ASSLERQGYNEQF
NA	TRBV28	TRBJ2-3	ASSKLRTGGDTQY
few	TRBV18	TRBJ1-3	ASSSGSDGNTIY
few	TRBV28	TRBJ1-6	ASRFEGGEDNSPLH
NA	TRBV28	TRBJ2-7	ASSATTPSYEQY
NA	TRBV7-8	TRBJ2-3	ASSLYRTSGVTDTQY
NA	TRBV19	TRBJ2-7	ASRTGTSGTYEQY
NA	TRBV2	TRBJ2-1	ASSEQGIHNEQF
NA	TRBV6-5	TRBJ1-2	ASSPGQGGYT
once	TRBV6-5	TRBJ1-5	ATGGVNQPQH
NA	TRBV5-1	TRBJ2-2	ASSLTGAIAGELF
NA	TRBV6-4	TRBJ2-1	ASSLQGARYNEQF
NA	TRBV7-3	TRBJ2-7	ASSPLGQHYEQY
NA	TRBV5-6	TRBJ1-4	ASSLPSEKLF
NA	TRBV4-1	TRBJ1-6	ATASGLTYNSPLH
NA	TRBV15	TRBJ1-1	ATSSLTGGGEAF
NA	TRBV7-9	TRBJ1-3	ASSPQGRTVRNTIY
few	TRBV29-1	TRBJ1-5	SVGGQGFDQPQH
NA	TRBV7-9	TRBJ1-3	ASSLVQGRNTIY
NA	TRBV29-1	TRBJ1-5	SVGGQNQPQH
NA	TRBV30	TRBJ2-5	AWSGKREGNQETQY